These 25 T cell receptor beta chains were sequenced from one sample in a study of OX40 agonist ivuxolimab in advanced cancers. Only in-frame clones appear in the TCRdb table, and some are missing; sequencing was by immunoSEQ multiplex PCR. In the table there are about 110,000 clones, roughly 87% of which are singletons. Sequences were derived from CD4+ or CD8+ T cells sorted from blood, sampled in a trial of the OX40 agonist ivuxolimab. These receptor sequences come from an adult with an advanced solid tumor such as melanoma, head and neck, liver or kidney cancer.

This sequence joins TRBV6-6 and TRBJ2-6; D not resolved. The V end was cut by 11 bases, the J end by 0 bases, with 8 bases between. This CDR3 has 13 amino acids. The germline V gene encodes CDR1 MNHNY and CDR2 SVGAGI (reference sequence). The CDR3 protein is CAGRNSGANVLTF. CDR3 in DNA: TGTGCCGGACGGAACTCTGGGGCCAACGTCCTGACTTTC.

The V and J genes are TRBV5-1 and TRBJ1-1; no reliable D call. CDR3 length: 14 amino acids. V lost 3 bases, J lost 1 base, and 10 bases lay in between. Looked up from germline, CDR1 is SGHRS and CDR2 is YFSETQ. The chain's CDR3 is CASSSGSRNTEAFF. CDR3 nucleotides: TGCGCCAGCAGCTCCGGGTCGAGGAACACTGAAGCTTTCTTT.

The J gene is TRBJ2-1, the V gene TRBV4-3; 7 bases match TRBD2. CDR3 size: 16 residues. Per germline, CDR1 LGHNA and CDR2 YSLEER. V was pared by 0 bases and J by 2 bases, with 4 bases of the junction left unmatched. The CDR3 DNA follows: TGCGCCAGCAGCCAAGATCGGGAGGCTACCTACAATGAGCAGTTCTTC. This codes for CASSQDREATYNEQFF.

In its sample, this clone was seen once. The chain carries TRBV7-2 and TRBJ1-2; TRBD1 might be the D (5 bases). The CDR3 spans 13 residues. V lost 4 bases and J 3 bases, leaving 9 bases between the germline ends. Germline values: CDR1 SGHTA, CDR2 FQGNSA. DNA for the CDR3: TGTGCCAGCAGCTACGGGACGGACTATGGCTACACCTTC. This sequence encodes CASSYGTDYGYTF.

In DNA, the CDR3 is TGTGCCAGCAGTCGTCCCGGAAAGCAGTTCTTC. Amino acid sequence: CASSRPGKQFF. The V and J genes are TRBV6-5 and TRBJ2-1; D gene ambiguous. V lost 5 bases, J lost 11 bases, and 10 bases lay in between. In germline, CDR1 is MNHEY, CDR2 SVGAGI. This CDR3 has 11 residues.

The chain links TRBV5-8 to TRBJ1-4; 7 bases are a match to TRBD1. The CDR3 is 16 residues long. V shed 5 bases and J 2 bases; nucleotides not matched to a gene: 9. Germline V lookup: CDR1 SGHTS, CDR2 YDEGEE. CDR3 in amino acids: CASSMGGGDTNEKLFF. The CDR3 bases are TGTGCCAGCAGTATGGGAGGGGGCGATACTAATGAAAAACTGTTTTTT.

The sample holds a few counts of this clone. The chain uses TRBV2 and TRBJ1-2; 8 bases are shared with TRBD1. Germline V gives CDR1 SNHLY, CDR2 FYNNEI. The CDR3 sequence is 15 residues long. Trimming took 6 bases from V and 6 from J; bases not matched to a gene: 12. CDR3 protein: CASSGERTGSHGYTF. DNA for the CDR3: TGTGCCAGCAGCGGAGAGAGGACAGGGAGCCATGGCTACACCTTC.

The chain employs TRBV7-3 and TRBJ1-1, with D tentatively TRBD1 (5 bases). Trimming removed 2 bases from V and 4 bases from J, with 14 bases in between. The germline V gene encodes CDR1 SGHTA and CDR2 FQGTGA. This CDR3 comprises 15 residues. The DNA for the CDR3 is TGTGCCAGCAGCTTAGGGGGAAGTGGTAGCACTGAAGCTTTCTTT. Amino acids: CASSLGGSGSTEAFF.

The rearrangement joins TRBV9 to TRBJ2-3; 9 bases are a match to TRBD2. The CDR3 contains 17 residues. Germline CDR1 reads SGDLS; CDR2 reads YYNGEE. V lost 0 bases, J lost 3 bases, and 8 bases stayed unmatched. In nucleotides, the CDR3 is TGTGCCAGCAGCGTAGCCCCTTATAGCGGGGGAACAGATACGCAGTATTTT. As protein: CASSVAPYSGGTDTQYF.

The CDR3 sequence is CAWRGSTGDTYGYTF. The CDR3 DNA reads TGTGCCTGGAGAGGGTCTACCGGGGACACCTATGGCTACACCTTC. The chain links TRBV30 to TRBJ1-2, with D possibly matching TRBD1 (6 bases). V was trimmed by 3 bases and J by 4 bases, leaving 18 bases between them. Germline-derived CDR1 and CDR2 are GTSNPN and SVGIG (reference sequence). This CDR3 contains 15 residues.

The chain is built from TRBV4-1 and TRBJ2-5; 10 bases match TRBD2. V shed 3 bases and J 4 bases; nucleotides not matched to a gene: 5. Germline values: CDR1 MGHRA, CDR2 YSYEKL. This CDR3 has 15 residues. The CDR3 DNA reads as TGCGCCAGCAGCCAGGGGGCTAGCGGGAGAGAGACCCAGTACTTC. The encoded protein is CASSQGASGRETQYF.

The V and J genes are TRBV7-2 and TRBJ2-5; a possible D gene is TRBD1 (6 bases). Trimming left V 5 bases short and J 5 bases short, with 18 bases between. Germline V lookup: CDR1 SGHTA, CDR2 FQGNSA. The CDR3 is made up of 15 amino acids. Written as DNA, the CDR3 is TGTGCCAGCAGCCCCCCTAGGGGGACGGGGGAGACCCAGTACTTC. This codes for CASSPPRGTGETQYF.

This chain uses TRBV9 with TRBJ2-2; D uncertain. The CDR3 is made up of 12 amino acids. V was pared by 0 bases and J by 7 bases, with 4 bases between. CDR1 and CDR2 (germline): SGDLS, YYNGEE. The CDR3 DNA sequence: TGTGCCAGCAGCGTAGAGGTCGGGGAGCTGTTTTTT. Protein sequence: CASSVEVGELFF.

In its sample, this clone was seen a few times. This sequence joins TRBV6-5 and TRBJ1-1, with 7 bases matching TRBD1. From germline, CDR1 is MNHEY and CDR2 SVGAGI. CDR3 length: 14 residues. Losses at the gene ends were 6 bases for V and 1 base for J; bases not matched to a gene: 5. CDR3 amino acids: CASRAGTENTEAFF. CDR3 DNA: TGTGCCAGCAGAGCCGGGACAGAGAACACTGAAGCTTTCTTT.

This chain connects TRBV9 to TRBJ2-1; D tentatively fits TRBD1 or TRBD2 (6 bases each). Trimming left V 0 bases short and J 6 bases short, with 13 bases between. Germline V gene sequence: CDR1 SGDLS, CDR2 YYNGEE. This CDR3 contains 15 residues. CDR3 in DNA: TGTGCCAGCAGCGTAGAGGGGGGTTCAGGCAATGAGCAGTTCTTC. It specifies CASSVEGGSGNEQFF.

The chain carries TRBV6-5 and TRBJ1-1; TRBD1 might be the D (6 bases). CDR3 length equals 14 residues. Germline values: CDR1 MNHEY, CDR2 SVGAGI. The V end was cut by 2 bases, the J end by 6 bases, with 13 bases between. CDR3 residues: CASSYGDRTPEAFF. CDR3 coding DNA: TGTGCCAGCAGTTACGGTGACAGGACCCCTGAAGCTTTCTTT.

This rearrangement joins TRBV6-5 to TRBJ1-2; no firm D call. This CDR3 comprises 13 residues. Germline V gene sequence: CDR1 MNHEY, CDR2 SVGAGI. Trimming pared 5 bases from V and 7 bases from J, leaving 14 bases between. The CDR3 sequence is CASSEGPGVGYTF. CDR3 nucleotide sequence: TGTGCCAGCAGTGAAGGGCCTGGGGTTGGCTACACCTTC.

The genes are TRBV6-6 and TRBJ2-7; 7 bases map to TRBD2. The CDR3 contains 15 residues. J gave up 0 bases and V 6 bases, and 8 bases lay outside the gene matches. CDR1 is MNHNY, CDR2 SVGAGI, per germline (reference sequence). The CDR3 reads CASRPSASGSYEQYF. The CDR3 nucleotides are TGTGCCAGCAGGCCCTCCGCTAGCGGCTCCTACGAGCAGTACTTC.

V usage is TRBV28 and J usage is TRBJ2-7; D perhaps matches TRBD2 (5 bases). From germline, CDR1 is MDHEN and CDR2 SYDVKM. The CDR3 runs to 14 residues. V was shortened by 7 bases and J by 0 bases, with 13 bases between the two germline ends. The CDR3: CASIRNRGSYEQYF. CDR3 DNA: TGTGCCAGCATAAGAAACCGGGGCTCCTACGAGCAGTACTTC.

The chain recombines TRBV2 with TRBJ2-1; D remains ambiguous. Germline CDR1 SNHLY, CDR2 FYNNEI. Between the trimmed V and J ends, which lost 2 bases and 3 bases, there was a span of 8 bases. There are 14 residues in the CDR3. CDR3 sequence (DNA): TGTGCCAGCAGTGAATTTCGGCTCTACAATGAGCAGTTCTTC. This sequence encodes CASSEFRLYNEQFF.

This rearrangement joins TRBV28 to TRBJ2-7; possibly TRBD2 for D (5 bases). Germline V gene sequence: CDR1 MDHEN, CDR2 SYDVKM. V was clipped by 8 bases and J by 6 bases, with 11 bases between them. The CDR3 runs to 11 residues. CDR3 bases: TGTGCCAGCCTCGGGAACGGCGAGCAGTACTTC. It is translated as CASLGNGEQYF.

This sequence joins TRBV5-1 and TRBJ2-2; possibly TRBD1 or TRBD2 for D (5 bases each). The V gene's germline CDR1 is SGHRS and CDR2 YFSETQ. Trimming took off 7 bases at V and 7 bases at J, with 17 bases between the two ends. The CDR3 runs to 14 residues. The DNA of the CDR3 is TGCGCCAGCTCATTTTTAGAGGGGAGCGGGGAGCTGTTTTTT. Protein: CASSFLEGSGELFF.

V is TRBV19 and J is TRBJ1-3; TRBD1 is a possible D gene (6 bases). Trimming removed 5 bases at V and 14 bases at J, with 13 bases between. This CDR3 region has 11 residues. CDR1 is LNHDA and CDR2 is SQIVND in the germline V gene (reference sequence). The CDR3 DNA follows: TGTGCCAGTAGTTTAACAGGGAACGTATATTTT. Residues: CASSLTGNVYF.

This chain connects TRBV6-6 to TRBJ2-5, with a weak D call TRBD2 (5 bases). CDR3 length: 15 amino acids. Germline V gene sequence: CDR1 MNHNY, CDR2 SVGAGI (reference sequence). Between the trimmed V and J ends, which lost 0 bases and 5 bases, there was a span of 13 bases. The CDR3 nucleotides read TGTGCCAGCAGTTACTCGGCCGGGGAGTGGGAGACCCAGTACTTC. It yields the protein CASSYSAGEWETQYF.

This chain joins TRBV6-5 and TRBJ2-1; TRBD2 agrees at 7 bases. Unmatched junction bases numbered 11, after V lost 7 bases and J lost 5 bases. Germline V gives CDR1 MNHEY, CDR2 SVGAGI. The CDR3 is made up of 15 amino acids. CDR3 residues: CASTARLGLDNEQFF. The DNA of the CDR3 is TGTGCCAGCACCGCCCGCCTTGGACTAGACAATGAGCAGTTCTTC.